Below are 31 T cell receptor beta chains sequenced from a single sample in a study of blood T cell repertoires in COVID-19. Generated by immunoSEQ multiplex PCR, the TCRdb table keeps only in-frame clones and is missing some. The sample lists 190,000 or so clones; 65% to 90% were seen once. The sample was PBMCs or T cells enriched from blood (not recorded which). These receptors all come from a young woman who had been exposed to COVID-19.

The chain recombines TRBV5-1 with TRBJ1-5, with a possible D match to TRBD1 (6 bases). CDR1 and CDR2 from the germline V gene are SGHRS and YFSETQ. This CDR3 comprises 15 residues. V gave up 4 bases and J gave up 2 bases, with 13 bases separating them. The CDR3 DNA sequence: TGCGCCAGCAGCCCCCAACCAGGGGGCAATCAGCCCCAGCATTTT. Protein: CASSPQPGGNQPQHF.

This sequence joins TRBV4-2 and TRBJ1-1, with 7 positions matching TRBD1. CDR1 and CDR2 from the germline V gene are LGHNA and YNFKEQ. J gave up 5 bases and V 4 bases, and 7 bases lay outside the gene matches. This CDR3 is 14 amino acids long. CDR3 in amino acids: CASSPTPGGTEAFF. CDR3 in DNA: TGTGCCAGCAGCCCGACGCCAGGGGGTACTGAAGCTTTCTTT.

A few counts support this clone. The rearrangement joins TRBV5-6 to TRBJ1-2; D not resolved. The CDR3 contains 14 residues. V was pared by 1 base and J by 2 bases, with 9 bases between. Germline V gene lookup returns CDR1 SGHDT and CDR2 YYEEEE. Here the CDR3 DNA reads TGTGCCAGCAGCTTGTTTGGAGAAAACTATGGCTACACCTTC. Translated: CASSLFGENYGYTF.

This sequence joins TRBV19 and TRBJ1-5; 12 bases fit TRBD1. The CDR3 is 15 amino acids. Germline V gene sequence: CDR1 LNHDA, CDR2 SQIVND (reference sequence). Trimming took 7 bases from V and 9 from J; bases not matched to a gene: 10. The CDR3 loop reads CASKPGQGASRPQHF. The CDR3 DNA sequence: TGTGCCAGTAAACCGGGACAGGGGGCATCTCGGCCCCAGCATTTT.

This CDR3 is CASSPPGDMETQYF. As DNA, the CDR3 is TGTGCCAGCTCACCACCGGGGGACATGGAGACCCAGTACTTC. V and J are TRBV18 and TRBJ2-5, with D possibly matching TRBD1 (6 bases). The germline CDR1 and CDR2 sequences are KGHSH and LQKENI. V lost 0 bases to trimming and J lost 5 bases, with 10 bases between them. There are 14 residues in the CDR3.

The chain combines TRBV7-2 with TRBJ2-1, with D possibly TRBD1 on 6 matching bases. The CDR3 runs 16 residues. CDR1 is SGHTA, CDR2 FQGNSA, per germline. V was cut by 2 bases and J by 0 bases, with 11 bases left in between. The CDR3 loop reads CASSLFRGSSYNEQFF. The DNA of the CDR3 is TGTGCCAGCAGCTTATTTAGGGGGAGCTCCTACAATGAGCAGTTCTTC. The full variable domain, rest sourced from reference TRBV7-2 and TRBJ2-1, is GAGVSQSPSNKVTEKGKDVELRCDPISGHTALYWYRQSLGQGLEFLIYFQGNSAPDKSGLPSDRFSAERTGGSVSTLTIQRTQQEDSAVYLCASSLFRGSSYNEQFFGPGTRLTVL.

The rearrangement uses TRBV9 and TRBJ2-7, with 8 bases that match TRBD1. Germline CDR1 reads SGDLS; CDR2 reads YYNGEE. V gave up 4 bases and J gave up 7 bases; unmatched junction bases: 16. This CDR3 is built from 16 residues. CDR3 sequence: CASSPPVGTGLGEQYF. The DNA of the CDR3 is TGTGCCAGCAGCCCCCCCGTAGGGACAGGACTCGGTGAGCAGTACTTC.

The V gene is TRBV5-1, the J gene TRBJ2-1; 11 bases align to TRBD2. CDR3 length equals 16 residues. After removal of 4 bases from V and 5 bases from J, the junction contained 8 bases not matched to a gene. Germline V lookup: CDR1 SGHRS, CDR2 YFSETQ. The DNA for the CDR3 is TGCGCCAGCAGCGTGCAACTAGCGGGGGCAAACAATGAGCAGTTCTTC. As protein: CASSVQLAGANNEQFF. Supplemented by reference TRBV5-1 and TRBJ2-1, the full variable domain reads KAGVTQTPRYLIKTRGQQVTLSCSPISGHRSVSWYQQTPGQGLQFLFEYFSETQRNKGNFPGRFSGRQFSNSRSEMNVSTLELGDSALYLCASSVQLAGANNEQFFGPGTRLTVL.

V is TRBV5-1 and J is TRBJ2-1; weak D call: TRBD1 (6 bases). The CDR3 loop spans 14 amino acids. The germline gives CDR1 SGHRS, CDR2 YFSETQ. V lost 0 bases to trimming and J lost 8 bases, with 12 bases between them. CDR3 amino acids: CASSLGQDGDEQFF. CDR3 DNA sequence: TGCGCCAGCAGCTTGGGACAGGACGGCGATGAGCAGTTCTTC.

The rearrangement links TRBV7-9 to TRBJ2-7, with 12 nucleotides matching TRBD2. This CDR3 is built from 15 residues. The V segment lost 7 bases and the J segment 3 bases; nucleotides outside the gene matches: 7. Germline CDR1 is SEHNR and CDR2 is FQNEAQ (reference sequence). This CDR3 is CASTPSGGVLYEQYF. DNA for the CDR3: TGTGCCAGCACCCCTAGCGGGGGGGTTCTCTACGAGCAGTACTTC.

The chain combines TRBV9 with TRBJ2-3; TRBD1 matches at 7 bases. Losses at the gene ends were 4 bases for V and 2 bases for J; bases not matched to a gene: 7. This CDR3 is 15 amino acids long. Germline V gene lookup returns CDR1 SGDLS and CDR2 YYNGEE. The CDR3 loop is CASSRGGSVTDTQYF. The CDR3 nucleotides read TGTGCCAGCAGCCGAGGGGGCTCCGTCACAGATACGCAGTATTTT.

This clone was counted once. The V and J genes are TRBV3-1 (or the pseudogene TRBV3-2) and TRBJ2-7; 13 positions agree with TRBD2. The CDR3 totals 15 residues. Germline trimming cut 1 base from V and 4 bases from J; bases unmatched to any gene: 1. Germline CDR1 reads LGHDT; CDR2 reads YNNKEL (reference sequence). The CDR3 nucleotides read TGTGCCAGCAGCCAAGGACTAGCGGGGGGTTACGAGCAGTACTTC. This codes for CASSQGLAGGYEQYF.

The gene calls are TRBV11-2 and TRBJ1-4; D gene uncertain. The germline V gene encodes CDR1 SGHAT and CDR2 FQNNGV. The CDR3 spans 16 residues. With 1 base removed from V and 6 bases from J, the gap between germline ends came to 15 bases. Here the CDR3 DNA reads TGTGCCAGCAGCTTAGGATGGGGAGCGGAGGATGAAAAACTGTTTTTT. It yields the protein CASSLGWGAEDEKLFF.

The chain carries TRBV4-1 and TRBJ1-1, with TRBD1 as a possible D gene (6 bases). V shed 0 bases and J shed 0 bases, with 17 bases lying between them. The CDR3 length is 18 residues. Germline CDR1 is MGHRA and CDR2 is YSYEKL. CDR3 DNA: TGCGCCAGCAGCCAAGATATACAGGGTGCGGCGGTGAACACTGAAGCTTTCTTT. Its protein product is CASSQDIQGAAVNTEAFF.

V is TRBV10-1 and J is TRBJ2-3; no clear D. V lost 7 bases, J lost 4 bases, and 6 bases lay in between. The germline gives CDR1 WNHNN, CDR2 SYGVQD (reference sequence). The CDR3 has 11 amino acids. The CDR3 DNA reads as TGCGCCAGCACCGCAGCAGATACGCAGTATTTT. Translated: CASTAADTQYF.

V and J are TRBV3-1 (or the pseudogene TRBV3-2) and TRBJ1-6, with TRBD1 identical over 8 bases. CDR1 and CDR2 (germline): LGHDT, YNNKEL (reference sequence). CDR3 length: 16 residues. The V segment lost 4 bases and the J segment 9 bases; nucleotides outside the gene matches: 11. In nucleotides, the CDR3 is TGTGCCAGCAGCCCTGGGACAGGTGACCCGTTTTCACCCCTCCACTTT. Translated, it gives CASSPGTGDPFSPLHF.

CDR3 nucleotides: TGCAGCGTATCACAGGGGGAAGGAACTGAAGCTTTCTTT. Encoded protein: CSVSQGEGTEAFF. The gene calls are TRBV29-1 and TRBJ1-1, with TRBD1 identical over 8 bases. V dropped 6 bases and J dropped 5; count of bases not matched to a gene: 8. The CDR3 sequence is 13 residues long. Germline assignment: CDR1 SQVTM and CDR2 ANQGSEA.

J is TRBJ2-5 and V is TRBV5-1; D uncertain. CDR3 length equals 12 residues. Per the germline V gene, CDR1 is SGHRS and CDR2 is YFSETQ. V dropped 1 base and J dropped 5 bases, with 6 bases sitting between them. CDR3 DNA: TGCGCCAGCAGCTTGTCCCGGGAGACCCAGTACTTC. Protein: CASSLSRETQYF.

This chain links TRBV3-1 (or the pseudogene TRBV3-2) with TRBJ1-2, with a possible D match to TRBD1 (6 bases). Trimming removed 5 bases from V and 5 bases from J, with 18 bases in between. The germline V gene has CDR1 LGHDT and CDR2 YNNKEL (reference sequence). CDR3 length equals 15 residues. CDR3 sequence reads: CASSIRGGAGYGYTF. CDR3 in DNA: TGTGCCAGCAGCATACGCGGGGGCGCGGGGTATGGCTACACCTTC.

The chain links TRBV2 to TRBJ2-7; weak D call: TRBD1 (6 bases). Germline assignment: CDR1 SNHLY and CDR2 FYNNEI. Trimming pared 4 bases from V and 4 bases from J, leaving 20 bases between. The CDR3 spans 16 residues. As DNA, the CDR3 is TGTGCCAGCAGTGCGTCACGCGTCAGGGGATTATACGAGCAGTACTTC. This encodes CASSASRVRGLYEQYF.

The genes are TRBV27 and TRBJ1-5, with 9 bases matching TRBD1. V trimming: 5 bases; J trimming: 0 bases; junction bases outside the gene matches: 8. This CDR3 comprises 17 residues. The germline V gene encodes CDR1 MNHEY and CDR2 SMNVEV (reference sequence). In DNA form, the CDR3 reads TGTGCCAGCAGTCCGGACAGGGGAGACTATAGCAATCAGCCCCAGCATTTT. This translates into CASSPDRGDYSNQPQHF.

This clone was seen ten or more times. This CDR3 is also generated by other DNA sequences in the sample. J is TRBJ2-2 and V is TRBV9; D unresolved. CDR3 length: 13 residues. Germline values: CDR1 SGDLS, CDR2 YYNGEE. V gave up 3 bases and J gave up 1 base, with 4 bases separating them. CDR3 protein: CASSAENTGELFF. Written as DNA, the CDR3 is TGTGCCAGCAGCGCAGAGAACACCGGGGAGCTGTTTTTT.

J is TRBJ2-7 and V is TRBV27, with a weak D call TRBD2 (5 bases). This CDR3 has 12 residues. V was clipped by 2 bases and J by 6 bases, with 8 bases between them. The germline CDR1 and CDR2 sequences are MNHEY and SMNVEV (reference sequence). CDR3 region: CASSLIGGEQYF. The CDR3 DNA reads as TGTGCCAGCAGTTTAATCGGAGGCGAGCAGTACTTC.

The CDR3 DNA follows: TGTGCCAGCAGCACGGAGGGTAATGAAAAACTGTTTTTT. Translation: CASSTEGNEKLFF. The rearrangement uses TRBV7-9 and TRBJ1-4, with unresolved D. This CDR3 is built from 13 residues. Germline assignment: CDR1 SEHNR and CDR2 FQNEAQ (reference sequence). Trimming left V 5 bases short and J 4 bases short, with 8 bases between.

The CDR3 loop is CASRASGGTDTQYF. The CDR3 coding sequence is TGTGCCAGCAGAGCCAGCGGGGGCACAGATACGCAGTATTTT. J is TRBJ2-3 and V is TRBV11-2, with TRBD2 matching over 7 bases. Trimming took 6 bases from V and 1 from J; bases not matched to a gene: 4. The CDR3 extends over 14 amino acids. Germline V gene data show CDR1 as SGHAT and CDR2 as FQNNGV.

The genes are TRBV15 and TRBJ2-2; D may be TRBD1 (5 bases). V was clipped by 4 bases and J by 6 bases, with 15 bases between them. Germline CDR1 reads LNHNV; CDR2 reads YYDKDF (reference sequence). This CDR3 is 15 amino acids long. Here the CDR3 DNA reads TGTGCCACCAGCACCCCCGAGGAGACAGCCGGGGAGCTGTTTTTT. It is translated as CATSTPEETAGELFF.

This clone was seen more than once but under ten times. The chain links TRBV3-1 (or the pseudogene TRBV3-2) to TRBJ1-4; D possibly corresponds to TRBD1 (6 bases). CDR1 and CDR2 from the germline V gene are LGHDT and YNNKEL (reference sequence). The CDR3 has 16 amino acids. V was shortened by 4 bases and J by 3 bases, with 15 bases between the two germline ends. This CDR3 is CASSLAGAAPNEKLFF. The CDR3, as DNA: TGTGCCAGCAGCCTTGCGGGGGCAGCCCCTAATGAAAAACTGTTTTTT.

The chain has TRBV10-2 and TRBJ2-5; D is unclear. CDR1 is WSHSY and CDR2 is SAAADI in the germline V gene. The ends were cut back, 5 bases at V and 1 base at J, with 8 bases in the middle. This CDR3 has 13 amino acids. The CDR3 DNA sequence: TGCGCCAGCAGTAAACAGCCCCAAGAGACCCAGTACTTC. Amino acids: CASSKQPQETQYF.

This chain joins TRBV3-1 (or the pseudogene TRBV3-2) and TRBJ2-2, with D possibly being TRBD1 (6 bases). V was trimmed by 8 bases and J by 6 bases, leaving 16 bases between them. This CDR3 contains 14 residues. Per the germline V gene, CDR1 is LGHDT and CDR2 is YNNKEL (reference sequence). CDR3 region: CASEQQGGAGELFF. As DNA, the CDR3 is TGTGCCAGCGAACAACAGGGCGGCGCCGGGGAGCTGTTTTTT.

The sample holds one count of this clone. The chain couples TRBV3-1 (or the pseudogene TRBV3-2) to TRBJ1-1; D possibly corresponds to TRBD1 (5 bases). V lost 7 bases to trimming and J lost 0 bases, with 6 bases between them. Per the germline V gene, CDR1 is LGHDT and CDR2 is YNNKEL (reference sequence). CDR3 length equals 12 residues. The DNA of the CDR3 is TGTGCCAGCAAGGGGATGAACACTGAAGCTTTCTTT. It specifies CASKGMNTEAFF.

V is TRBV15 and J is TRBJ2-7, with a weak D call TRBD2 (5 bases). There are 17 residues in the CDR3. Looked up from germline, CDR1 is LNHNV and CDR2 is YYDKDF (reference sequence). Trimming pared 0 bases from V and 1 base from J, leaving 16 bases between. The CDR3 region has the DNA TGTGCCACCAGCAGAGAGGGCGGAGGCGGCCTTTCCTACGAGCAGTACTTC. It encodes CATSREGGGGLSYEQYF.